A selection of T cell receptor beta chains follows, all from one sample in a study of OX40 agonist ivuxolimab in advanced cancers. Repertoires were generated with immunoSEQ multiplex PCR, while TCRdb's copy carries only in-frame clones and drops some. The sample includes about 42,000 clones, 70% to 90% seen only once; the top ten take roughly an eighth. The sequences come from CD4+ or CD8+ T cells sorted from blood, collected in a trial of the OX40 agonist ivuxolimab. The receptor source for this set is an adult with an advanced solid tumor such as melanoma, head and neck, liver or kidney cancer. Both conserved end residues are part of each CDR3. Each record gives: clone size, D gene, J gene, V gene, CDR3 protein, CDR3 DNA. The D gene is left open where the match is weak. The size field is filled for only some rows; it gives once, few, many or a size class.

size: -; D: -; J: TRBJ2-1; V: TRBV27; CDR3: CASSFGRKNEQFF; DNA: TGTGCCAGCAGTTTTGGGCGTAAGAATGAGCAGTTCTTC
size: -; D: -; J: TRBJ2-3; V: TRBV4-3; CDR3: CASSQDGYSGDSTDTQYF; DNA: TGCGCCAGCAGCCAAGATGGCTATAGTGGGGATAGCACAGATACGCAGTATTTT
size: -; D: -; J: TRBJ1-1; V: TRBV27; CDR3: CASSFAGESTEAFF; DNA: TGTGCCAGCAGTTTTGCGGGGGAGAGCACTGAAGCTTTCTTT
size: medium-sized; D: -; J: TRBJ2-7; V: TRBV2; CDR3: CASSEGGDNHYEQYF; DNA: TGTGCCAGCAGTGAGGGGGGGGACAACCACTACGAGCAGTACTTC
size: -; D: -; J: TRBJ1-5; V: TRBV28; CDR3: CASSPLGGGQSNQPQHF; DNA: TGTGCCAGCAGTCCCCTGGGAGGGGGTCAGAGCAATCAGCCCCAGCATTTT
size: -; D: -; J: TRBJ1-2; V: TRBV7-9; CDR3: CASSLGPSYAARYGYTF; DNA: TGTGCCAGCAGTCTCGGACCGTCGTACGCGGCTCGCTATGGCTACACCTTC
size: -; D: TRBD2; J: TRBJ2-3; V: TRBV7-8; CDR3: CASSPRTSGRADTQYF; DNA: TGTGCCAGCAGCCCCCGGACTAGCGGGAGGGCAGATACGCAGTATTTT
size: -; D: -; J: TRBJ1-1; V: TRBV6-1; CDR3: CASKEAFVNTEAFF; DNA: TGTGCCAGCAAGGAGGCCTTTGTGAACACTGAAGCTTTCTTT
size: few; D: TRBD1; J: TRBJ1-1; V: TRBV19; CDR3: CASSRDRVITEAFF; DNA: TGTGCCAGTAGTCGGGACAGGGTTATCACTGAAGCTTTCTTT
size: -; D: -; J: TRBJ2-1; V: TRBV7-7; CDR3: CASSSPGLPNEQFF; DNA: TGTGCCAGCAGCTCCCCGGGACTTCCCAATGAGCAGTTCTTC
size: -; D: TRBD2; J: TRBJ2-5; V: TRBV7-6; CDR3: CASSSRLADQETQYF; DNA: TGTGCCAGCAGCTCCCGACTAGCGGACCAAGAGACCCAGTACTTC
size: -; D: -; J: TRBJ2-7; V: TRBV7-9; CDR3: CASSFMSGYEQYF; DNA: TGTGCCAGCAGCTTTATGTCCGGTTACGAGCAGTACTTC
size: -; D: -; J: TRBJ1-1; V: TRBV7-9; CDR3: CASSPGRGAEAFF; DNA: TGTGCCAGCAGCCCCGGACGAGGGGCTGAAGCTTTCTTT
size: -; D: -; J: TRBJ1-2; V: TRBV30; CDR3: CALDGFGNYGYTF; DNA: TGTGCCCTGGACGGGTTCGGTAACTATGGCTACACCTTC
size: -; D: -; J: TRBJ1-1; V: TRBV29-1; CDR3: CSVDGGNTEAFF; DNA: TGCAGCGTCGATGGAGGGAACACTGAAGCTTTCTTT
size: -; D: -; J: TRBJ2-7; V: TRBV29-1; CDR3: CSAAGSVSYEQYF; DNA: TGCAGCGCTGCGGGGTCAGTCTCCTACGAGCAGTACTTC
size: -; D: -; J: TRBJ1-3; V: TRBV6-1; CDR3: CASSEARHASSGNTIYF; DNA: TGTGCCAGCAGTGAAGCGCGACACGCTAGCTCTGGAAACACCATATATTTT
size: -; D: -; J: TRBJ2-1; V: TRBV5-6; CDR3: CASSLWAQAEGYNEQFF; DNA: TGTGCCAGCAGCTTGTGGGCGCAAGCAGAGGGCTACAATGAGCAGTTCTTC